This TCR beta chain was sequenced during a study of human T cells and chemical hapten exposure. About the study: In the roughly 25-week study, patients were dosed weekly with diphenylcyclopropenone on the scalp throughout.

The table lists this clonotype with many counts. Antigen specificity is unknown. Time point of the sample: patch test 1, 2 weeks after DPC sensitization. Treatment defined: therapeutic diphenylcyclopropenone sensitization with weekly scalp DPC. Donation of samples came from alopecia patients who were 18 to 70 years old and suitable for DPC. The trim removed 1 base at V and 1 base at J, leaving 6 bases unmatched. This CDR3 is 16 amino acids long. Looked up from germline, CDR1 is SGHVS and CDR2 is FNYEAQ. Regarding the study as a whole: Following DPC sensitization, TCRs present above 1 in 1000 frequency showed no change.

TCRdb reprocessed the RACE reads via MiXCR and lists one record per CDR3 protein. The sample carries some 400,000 distinct CDR3 sequences, roughly 4.8% recorded once. The source is a woman aged 45-60 years with alopecia areata. Some clones in this sample may be carry-over from other donors' samples. Specimen: whole blood, collected in connection with sensitization to the hapten diphenylcyclopropenone (DPC). V is TRBV7-6 and J is TRBJ2-5, with 7 bases matching TRBD2. The CDR3 DNA reads TGTGCCAGCAGCTTAGTAAAACGGGAGGCCCAAGAGACCCAGTACTTC. Residues: CASSLVKREAQETQYF.